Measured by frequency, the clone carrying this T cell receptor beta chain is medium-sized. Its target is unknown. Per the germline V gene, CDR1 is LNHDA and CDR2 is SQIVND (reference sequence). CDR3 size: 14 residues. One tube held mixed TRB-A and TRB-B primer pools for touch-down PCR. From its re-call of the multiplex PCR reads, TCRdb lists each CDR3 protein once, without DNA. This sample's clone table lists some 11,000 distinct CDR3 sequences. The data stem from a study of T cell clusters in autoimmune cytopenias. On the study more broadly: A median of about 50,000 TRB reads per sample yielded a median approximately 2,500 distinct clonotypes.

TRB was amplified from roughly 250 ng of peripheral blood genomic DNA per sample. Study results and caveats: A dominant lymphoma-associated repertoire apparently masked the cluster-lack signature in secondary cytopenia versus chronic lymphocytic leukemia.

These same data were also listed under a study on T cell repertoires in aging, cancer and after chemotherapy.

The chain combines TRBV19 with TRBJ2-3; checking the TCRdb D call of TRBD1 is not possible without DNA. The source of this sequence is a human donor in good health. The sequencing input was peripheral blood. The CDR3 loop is CASSKQAPSDTQYF. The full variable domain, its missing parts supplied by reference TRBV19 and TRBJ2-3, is DGGITQSPKYLFRKEGQNVTLSCEQNLNHDAMYWYRQDPGQGLRLIYYSQIVNDFQKGDIAEGYSVSREKKESFPLTVTSAQKNPTAFYLCASSKQAPSDTQYFGPGTRLTVL.